The rows below give T cell receptor beta chains drawn from one sample of a study of T cells in localized non-small cell lung cancer. The repertoire was sequenced with immunoSEQ multiplex PCR; TCRdb's copy has only in-frame clones and lacks some. The sample lists roughly 25,000 clones, less than 90% occurring once. Here the sequenced sample was peripheral blood, taken before any cancer treatment. These receptors were taken from a female donor of 60 years or more with stage II squamous cell lung carcinoma. Each CDR3 is given with its conserved first and last residue. Fields, in order: D gene, V gene, J gene, clone size, CDR3 protein, CDR3 DNA. D genes are given only for firm matches. The size entry is marked missing in some rows and otherwise reads once, few, many or a size class.

D: NA
V: TRBV2
J: TRBJ1-2
size: NA
CDR3: CASQDTSYGYTF
DNA: TGTGCCAGCCAAGACACTAGCTATGGCTACACCTTC

D: TRBD1
V: TRBV30
J: TRBJ1-1
size: NA
CDR3: CAWIKDRIGTEAFF
DNA: TGTGCCTGGATTAAGGACAGGATAGGGACTGAAGCTTTCTTT

D: NA
V: TRBV9
J: TRBJ1-2
size: NA
CDR3: CASSPGTLEVANYGYTF
DNA: TGTGCCAGCAGCCCGGGGACCCTTGAGGTAGCTAACTATGGCTACACCTTC

D: NA
V: TRBV2
J: TRBJ2-1
size: NA
CDR3: CASRHQTGYSYNEQFF
DNA: TGTGCCAGCAGGCATCAAACTGGTTACTCCTACAATGAGCAGTTCTTC

D: NA
V: TRBV10-3
J: TRBJ1-6
size: NA
CDR3: CATRGIDSPLHF
DNA: TGTGCCACCAGGGGTATCGATTCACCCCTCCACTTT

D: NA
V: TRBV5-1
J: TRBJ2-1
size: NA
CDR3: CASSLRTLVNVNEQFF
DNA: TGCGCCAGCAGCTTGAGGACATTAGTAAACGTCAATGAGCAGTTCTTC

D: TRBD2
V: TRBV6-5
J: TRBJ2-1
size: NA
CDR3: CASNLGLAGGNEQFF
DNA: TGTGCCAGCAACCTGGGACTAGCGGGGGGGAATGAGCAGTTCTTC

D: NA
V: TRBV7-2
J: TRBJ2-3
size: NA
CDR3: CASSSEPYTDTQYF
DNA: TGTGCCAGCAGCTCCGAGCCGTACACAGATACGCAGTATTTT

D: NA
V: TRBV16
J: TRBJ1-1
size: once
CDR3: CASSQTLTGSNTEAFF
DNA: TGTGCCAGCAGCCAGACCCTCACAGGTTCGAACACTGAAGCTTTCTTT

D: NA
V: TRBV5-1
J: TRBJ2-5
size: NA
CDR3: CASRLQGGQETQYF
DNA: TGCGCCAGCAGACTGCAAGGGGGCCAAGAGACCCAGTACTTC

D: TRBD2
V: TRBV9
J: TRBJ2-5
size: NA
CDR3: CASSIPRTSGGETQYF
DNA: TGTGCCAGCAGCATTCCCCGGACTAGCGGGGGAGAGACCCAGTACTTC

D: NA
V: TRBV29-1
J: TRBJ1-1
size: NA
CDR3: CSVCPDGEMNTEAFF
DNA: TGCAGCGTATGCCCCGACGGGGAGATGAACACTGAAGCTTTCTTT

D: NA
V: TRBV7-9
J: TRBJ1-1
size: NA
CDR3: CASSQGFNTEAFF
DNA: TGTGCCAGCAGCCAGGGGTTTAACACTGAAGCTTTCTTT

D: TRBD1
V: TRBV28
J: TRBJ1-1
size: few
CDR3: CASSGQGRTEAFF
DNA: TGTGCCAGCAGCGGACAGGGGAGAACTGAAGCTTTCTTT

D: NA
V: TRBV7-6
J: TRBJ2-1
size: NA
CDR3: CASSSQQGSYNEQFF
DNA: TGTGCCAGCAGCTCCCAACAGGGTTCCTACAATGAGCAGTTCTTC

D: NA
V: TRBV7-9
J: TRBJ2-5
size: NA
CDR3: CASSSVLRANQETQYF
DNA: TGTGCCAGCAGCTCCGTGTTAAGGGCCAACCAAGAGACCCAGTACTTC

D: NA
V: TRBV19
J: TRBJ1-5
size: NA
CDR3: CASSIVTLDFSNQPQHF
DNA: TGTGCCAGTAGTATTGTTACCCTCGATTTTAGCAATCAGCCCCAGCATTTT

D: NA
V: TRBV2
J: TRBJ1-4
size: NA
CDR3: CASRSAAVEKLFF
DNA: TGTGCCAGCAGGTCAGCGGCTGTGGAGAAACTGTTTTTT